A selection of T cell receptor beta chains follows, all from one sample in a study of blood T cell repertoires in COVID-19. Method: immunoSEQ multiplex PCR; TCRdb's copy keeps in-frame clones and lacks some. This table has about 160,000 clones, about 85% appearing once. Sequencing input: peripheral blood. The receptors come from a man aged 35 to 55 with acute or convalescent COVID-19. CDR3s include the opening cysteine and the closing phenylalanine or tryptophan. The D gene is left open where the match is weak. A clone size is listed for some rows: how often the clone was seen (once, few, many), or a class if it is expanded.

clone_size | j_call | v_call | d_call | cdr3_aa | cdr3_nt
- | TRBJ2-1 | TRBV10-3 | TRBD2 | CAISESGSGGALEQFF | TGTGCCATCAGTGAGTCTGGTAGCGGGGGGGCCCTTGAGCAGTTCTTC
- | TRBJ2-7 | TRBV3-1/TRBV3-2 | TRBD1 | CASSFRTGLIYEQYF | TGTGCCAGCAGCTTCCGGACAGGGCTAATCTACGAGCAGTACTTC
- | TRBJ2-2 | TRBV6-6 | TRBD2 | CASSYGGLAGDPNTGELFF | TGTGCCAGCAGCTACGGAGGGCTAGCGGGGGACCCGAACACCGGGGAGCTGTTTTTT
- | TRBJ2-3 | TRBV19 | TRBD1 | CASSILGTASTDTQYF | TGTGCCAGTAGTATACTCGGGACAGCTAGCACAGATACGCAGTATTTT
- | TRBJ1-5 | TRBV4-1 | - | CASSLEQGYSNQPQHF | TGCGCCAGCAGCTTAGAACAGGGTTATAGCAATCAGCCCCAGCATTTT
- | TRBJ2-3 | TRBV11-3 | TRBD1 | CASSAGDRGTDTQYF | TGTGCCAGCAGCGCAGGGGACAGGGGCACAGATACGCAGTATTTT
- | TRBJ2-3 | TRBV3-1/TRBV3-2 | - | CASSQAIDSYTDTQYF | TGTGCCAGCAGCCAAGCAATAGATTCCTACACAGATACGCAGTATTTT
- | TRBJ2-2 | TRBV9 | - | CASSPRGGGGATGELFF | TGTGCCAGCAGCCCCCGTGGGGGGGGCGGGGCCACCGGGGAGCTGTTTTTT
- | TRBJ2-7 | TRBV12-5 | - | CASGGRIPSYEQYF | TGTGCTAGTGGTGGGAGGATACCCTCCTACGAGCAGTACTTC
- | TRBJ1-2 | TRBV4-3 | - | CASSQVRGLNGYTF | TGCGCCAGCAGCCAAGTCCGGGGTTTAAATGGCTACACCTTC
- | TRBJ2-1 | TRBV7-3 | TRBD2 | CASSPGLAVDEQFF | TGTGCCAGCAGCCCGGGACTAGCGGTAGACGAGCAGTTCTTC
once | TRBJ1-5 | TRBV19 | - | CASTAQGYSNQPQHF | TGTGCCAGTACCGCACAGGGTTATAGCAATCAGCCCCAGCATTTT
few | TRBJ1-1 | TRBV7-9 | - | CASSLGENMNTEAFF | TGTGCCAGCAGCTTAGGGGAGAACATGAACACTGAAGCTTTCTTT
- | TRBJ1-4 | TRBV2 | - | CASSGTERAATNEKLFF | TGTGCCAGCAGTGGGACAGAAAGAGCAGCAACTAATGAAAAACTGTTTTTT
few | TRBJ1-4 | TRBV19 | - | CASSYNEKLFF | TGTGCCAGTAGCTATAATGAAAAACTGTTTTTT
- | TRBJ1-1 | TRBV27 | - | CASSLLGVSVDTEAFF | TGTGCCAGCAGTTTATTAGGGGTTTCCGTGGACACTGAAGCTTTCTTT
- | TRBJ2-3 | TRBV5-6 | - | CASSWGRGDTQYF | TGTGCCAGCAGCTGGGGAAGAGGGGATACGCAGTATTTT
- | TRBJ1-4 | TRBV5-1 | - | CASSPYPKSDEKLFF | TGCGCCAGCAGCCCTTATCCAAAATCGGATGAAAAACTGTTTTTT
- | TRBJ1-6 | TRBV7-2 | - | CASSLQATDLYNSPLHF | TGTGCCAGCAGCTTACAGGCGACGGATCTTTATAATTCACCCCTCCACTTT
- | TRBJ2-5 | TRBV5-5 | TRBD2 | CASSLERGLEETQYF | TGTGCCAGCAGCTTGGAGCGGGGCTTAGAGGAGACCCAGTACTTC
- | TRBJ1-2 | TRBV7-9 | - | CASSSSFGGGYGYTF | TGTGCCAGCAGCTCCTCCTTTGGCGGGGGCTATGGCTACACCTTC
once | TRBJ2-3 | TRBV6-5 | TRBD1 | CATDLWTGGPDTQYF | TGTGCCACCGACCTGTGGACAGGGGGCCCAGATACGCAGTATTTT
- | TRBJ2-7 | TRBV4-2 | TRBD1 | CASSSGQGTYEQYF | TGTGCCAGCAGCTCGGGACAGGGAACCTACGAGCAGTACTTC
- | TRBJ2-3 | TRBV6-5 | TRBD1 | CASNTGGVTDTQYF | TGTGCCAGCAACACAGGGGGAGTCACAGATACGCAGTATTTT
- | TRBJ1-6 | TRBV5-1 | - | CASSPSSGQGNSPLHF | TGCGCCAGCAGTCCATCTTCTGGTCAGGGGAATTCACCCCTCCACTTT
- | TRBJ2-7 | TRBV27 | TRBD1 | CASSLYVGQGEQYF | TGTGCCAGCAGTCTCTACGTTGGACAGGGCGAGCAGTACTTC
few | TRBJ2-2 | TRBV3-1/TRBV3-2 | TRBD2 | CASSKGSSGASNTGELFF | TGTGCCAGCAGTAAAGGTTCGAGCGGGGCCTCGAACACCGGGGAGCTGTTTTTT
- | TRBJ2-4 | TRBV15 | TRBD2 | CATSSGGAGLNIQYF | TGTGCCACCAGCTCGGGGGGGGCCGGGTTAAACATTCAGTACTTC
- | TRBJ1-1 | TRBV28 | - | CASSLDTGDGTEAFF | TGTGCCAGCAGTTTAGATACGGGGGATGGAACTGAAGCTTTCTTT
- | TRBJ2-7 | TRBV27 | TRBD2 | CASSLPGGNFHEQYF | TGTGCCAGCAGTCTCCCGGGGGGGAATTTTCACGAGCAGTACTTC
- | TRBJ1-1 | TRBV6-5 | TRBD1 | CASNRDRPPEAFF | TGTGCCAGCAACCGGGACAGGCCTCCTGAAGCTTTCTTT
- | TRBJ2-2 | TRBV7-2 | TRBD1 | CASSWTGPGELFF | TGTGCCAGCAGCTGGACAGGGCCCGGGGAGCTGTTTTTT
- | TRBJ1-2 | TRBV4-2 | - | CASSDTNYGYTF | TGTGCCAGCAGTGACACCAACTATGGCTACACCTTC
- | TRBJ2-7 | TRBV6-5 | - | CASPAGCHEQYF | TGTGCCTCCCCGGCAGGGTGCCACGAGCAGTACTTC
- | TRBJ2-1 | TRBV5-1 | - | CASTTGTRVGNEQFF | TGCGCCAGCACCACCGGGACACGAGTAGGAAATGAGCAGTTCTTC
- | TRBJ1-2 | TRBV10-1 | - | CASRMAGFYYGYTF | TGCGCCAGCCGCATGGCGGGATTCTACTATGGCTACACCTTC
- | TRBJ1-4 | TRBV24-1 | - | CATSSGVGEKLFF | TGTGCCACCAGCTCAGGCGTTGGGGAAAAACTGTTTTTT
many | TRBJ2-1 | TRBV6-6 | TRBD1 | CASRTITGVSYNEQFF | TGTGCCAGCAGGACGATCACAGGGGTCTCCTACAATGAGCAGTTCTTC
- | TRBJ2-2 | TRBV29-1 | TRBD1 | CSVRQGARDTGELFF | TGCAGCGTCCGACAGGGGGCGCGAGACACCGGGGAGCTGTTTTTT
- | TRBJ2-1 | TRBV3-1/TRBV3-2 | - | CASSPPPGTAYNEQFF | TGTGCCAGCAGCCCACCCCCCGGGACTGCCTACAATGAGCAGTTCTTC
- | TRBJ2-7 | TRBV5-1 | - | CASSQNRFYEQYF | TGCGCCAGCAGCCAGAACAGGTTCTACGAGCAGTACTTC
- | TRBJ2-3 | TRBV6-4 | - | CASSPTGVTDTQYF | TGTGCCAGCAGCCCCACGGGGGTTACAGATACGCAGTATTTT
- | TRBJ2-7 | TRBV6-5 | TRBD1 | CASSSGTGLYEQYF | TGTGCCAGCAGTTCTGGGACAGGGCTCTACGAGCAGTACTTC
- | TRBJ2-7 | TRBV4-3 | TRBD1 | CASSQDSTGASDEQYF | TGCGCCAGCAGCCAAGATTCTACAGGGGCTTCCGACGAGCAGTACTTC
- | TRBJ1-6 | TRBV9 | - | CASSVESSSYSPLHF | TGTGCCAGCAGCGTAGAATCAAGCTCTTATTCACCCCTCCACTTT
- | TRBJ2-2 | TRBV9 | TRBD1 | CASSVAGQSNTGELFF | TGTGCCAGCAGCGTAGCGGGACAGTCGAACACCGGGGAGCTGTTTTTT
- | TRBJ2-3 | TRBV2 | TRBD2 | CASSHRTSGSTDTQYF | TGTGCCAGCAGCCATAGGACTAGCGGGAGCACAGATACGCAGTATTTT
- | TRBJ2-7 | TRBV13 | TRBD2 | CASSLRGGVGYEQYF | TGTGCCAGCAGCTTACGGGGGGGAGTTGGGTACGAGCAGTACTTC
- | TRBJ1-4 | TRBV5-1 | - | CASSLAPQFGLNEKLFF | TGCGCCAGCAGCTTGGCACCCCAGTTTGGGCTTAATGAAAAACTGTTTTTT
- | TRBJ2-1 | TRBV6-6 | TRBD2 | CASSYSRGSSYNEQFF | TGTGCCAGCAGTTACTCGCGGGGGAGCTCCTACAATGAGCAGTTCTTC
- | TRBJ1-1 | TRBV30 | - | CAWSLPGTNTEAFF | TGTGCCTGGAGTCTCCCAGGAACGAACACTGAAGCTTTCTTT
- | TRBJ1-2 | TRBV6-5 | TRBD1 | CASRLRDSYGYTF | TGTGCCAGCAGACTCCGGGACAGCTATGGCTACACCTTC
- | TRBJ2-1 | TRBV24-1 | TRBD1 | CATSAGTDRNEQFF | TGTGCCACCAGCGCCGGGACAGATAGAAATGAGCAGTTCTTC
- | TRBJ1-5 | TRBV19 | TRBD1 | CASRTGEVVTQPQHF | TGTGCCAGTAGGACAGGGGAGGTAGTCACTCAGCCCCAGCATTTT
- | TRBJ2-2 | TRBV5-1 | - | CASSFLSDGIEQVGELFF | TGCGCCAGCAGCTTTCTCTCGGACGGTATAGAACAGGTTGGGGAGCTGTTTTTT
- | TRBJ2-7 | TRBV4-2 | - | CASSPSNGGFYEQYF | TGTGCCAGCAGCCCCTCCAATGGAGGCTTCTACGAGCAGTACTTC
- | TRBJ2-5 | TRBV29-1 | - | CSVSLALPYQETQYF | TGCAGCGTGTCTCTGGCTTTGCCGTACCAAGAGACCCAGTACTTC
- | TRBJ2-7 | TRBV3-1/TRBV3-2 | TRBD1 | CASSPTWTGVSYEQYF | TGTGCCAGCAGCCCGACCTGGACAGGGGTCTCCTACGAGCAGTACTTC
- | TRBJ1-3 | TRBV7-2 | - | CASSLEPPSQGNTIYF | TGTGCCAGCAGCTTAGAGCCCCCTAGTCAAGGAAACACCATATATTTT